These T cell receptor beta chains were read from a single sample in a study of blood T cell repertoires in COVID-19. The repertoire was sequenced with immunoSEQ multiplex PCR; TCRdb's copy has only in-frame clones and lacks some. The table shows about 160,000 clones, with 92% occurring only once. Material for sequencing was peripheral blood. Source of these receptors: a man younger than 40 with COVID-19, enrolled during active disease. The CDR3 runs from the conserved cysteine through the conserved F or W. Fields, in order: CDR3 DNA, CDR3 protein, CDR3 length, V gene, J gene, D gene, clone size. The D gene is left open where the match is weak. Clone size is shown for a subset of rows, as once, few, many or a class of expanded clone.

CDR3nt: TGTGCCACCAGTGATTATACAGGGATCACCGGGGAGCTGTTTTTT
CDR3aa: CATSDYTGITGELFF
len: 15
v_gene: TRBV24-1
j_gene: TRBJ2-2
d_gene: -
abundance: -

CDR3nt: TGTGCCAGCGACCGTCAGGGTGGCTATGGCTACACCTTC
CDR3aa: CASDRQGGYGYTF
len: 13
v_gene: TRBV6-1
j_gene: TRBJ1-2
d_gene: -
abundance: -

CDR3nt: TGTGCCAGCAGCCCCACCGCGCACGAGCAGTACTTC
CDR3aa: CASSPTAHEQYF
len: 12
v_gene: TRBV6-6
j_gene: TRBJ2-7
d_gene: -
abundance: -

CDR3nt: TGCGCCAGCAGCTTGGGGACAGCGGGGGACTCCTACAATGAGCAGTTCTTC
CDR3aa: CASSLGTAGDSYNEQFF
len: 17
v_gene: TRBV5-1
j_gene: TRBJ2-1
d_gene: TRBD2
abundance: -

CDR3nt: TGTGCCTGGAGTGTCAGAACCTACGAGCAGTACTTC
CDR3aa: CAWSVRTYEQYF
len: 12
v_gene: TRBV30
j_gene: TRBJ2-7
d_gene: -
abundance: -

CDR3nt: TGTGCCAGCAGCCAACAGGTGCTCTATGGCTACACCTTC
CDR3aa: CASSQQVLYGYTF
len: 13
v_gene: TRBV11-2
j_gene: TRBJ1-2
d_gene: -
abundance: -

CDR3nt: TGTGCCAGCAGTTACTCCCCCGGCGGATTCTACGAGCAGTACTTC
CDR3aa: CASSYSPGGFYEQYF
len: 15
v_gene: TRBV6-2/TRBV6-3
j_gene: TRBJ2-7
d_gene: -
abundance: -

CDR3nt: TGTGCCAGCAGCTATCCGTCGGTATACGAGCAGTACTTC
CDR3aa: CASSYPSVYEQYF
len: 13
v_gene: TRBV6-6
j_gene: TRBJ2-7
d_gene: -
abundance: -

CDR3nt: TGTGCCAGCAGCGTTACGGGACACACCGACTATGGCTACACCTTC
CDR3aa: CASSVTGHTDYGYTF
len: 15
v_gene: TRBV9
j_gene: TRBJ1-2
d_gene: -
abundance: -

CDR3nt: TGTGCCAGCTCACCTTTACAGGCGACAGTGATGAATTGGGAAAAACTGTTTTTT
CDR3aa: CASSPLQATVMNWEKLFF
len: 18
v_gene: TRBV18
j_gene: TRBJ1-4
d_gene: -
abundance: -

CDR3nt: TGTGCCAGCAGGGATGGGCGGGGCCTGGACTACAATGAGCAGTTCTTC
CDR3aa: CASRDGRGLDYNEQFF
len: 16
v_gene: TRBV2
j_gene: TRBJ2-1
d_gene: -
abundance: once

CDR3nt: TGCGCCAGCAGCGCATCGCAGGGGCTCCTGGAGCAGTACTTC
CDR3aa: CASSASQGLLEQYF
len: 14
v_gene: TRBV5-1
j_gene: TRBJ2-7
d_gene: -
abundance: once

CDR3nt: TGCGCCAGCAGCTTGGTCCCTAGTCTCCACGAGCAGTACTTC
CDR3aa: CASSLVPSLHEQYF
len: 14
v_gene: TRBV5-1
j_gene: TRBJ2-7
d_gene: -
abundance: -

CDR3nt: TGTGCCAGCAGTTTACTAGCGGGTGAGCAGTTCTTC
CDR3aa: CASSLLAGEQFF
len: 12
v_gene: TRBV27
j_gene: TRBJ2-1
d_gene: TRBD2
abundance: once

CDR3nt: TGTGCCAGCAGAACAGGGCTCAGCTCCTACAATGAGCAGTTCTTC
CDR3aa: CASRTGLSSYNEQFF
len: 15
v_gene: TRBV28
j_gene: TRBJ2-1
d_gene: -
abundance: -

CDR3nt: TGTGCCAGCAGCCATAGACAGGGTAGTGACGAGCAGTACTTC
CDR3aa: CASSHRQGSDEQYF
len: 14
v_gene: TRBV27
j_gene: TRBJ2-7
d_gene: TRBD1
abundance: medium-sized